This is a list of T cell receptor beta chains from one sample in a study of CD8+CD57+ T cells in acquired aplastic anemia. In TCRdb, the reads were re-called with MiXCR into one record per CDR3 protein. The sample has some 190,000 distinct CDR3 sequences; about half are singletons. Sequenced material: sorted CD4+, CD8+, or CD8+CD57+ T cells (not recorded which) from PBMCs. The receptors derive from a human donor in good health. CDR3s include the opening cysteine and the closing phenylalanine or tryptophan. The D gene is left open where the match is weak. Size values are once, few and many counts, or a class for expanded clones, and some rows have none.

cdr3_nt cdr3_aa clone_size j_call v_call d_call
TGTGCCAGCAGTTTGAGGTACACTGAAGCTTTCTTT CASSLRYTEAFF NA TRBJ1-1 TRBV12-3/TRBV12-4 NA
TGCAGCGTTGGGGCAGGGGGAGGGTACGAGCAGTACTTC CSVGAGGGYEQYF many TRBJ2-7 TRBV29-1 NA
TGTGCCACCAGTGATTTGAGTGGGGGGGTTGGCACAGATACGCAGTATTTT CATSDLSGGVGTDTQYF NA TRBJ2-3 TRBV24-1 TRBD2
TGTGCCAGCAGTCCCCACGACAGGTCGGATACGCAGTATTTT CASSPHDRSDTQYF few TRBJ2-3 TRBV27 NA
TGTGCCAGCAGTACGACCCAGCGGATTAGCAATAAGACCCAGTACTTC CASSTTQRISNKTQYF NA TRBJ2-5 TRBV10-2 NA
TGTGCCAGCAGCCCTCGGGGGAACTATGGCTACACCTTC CASSPRGNYGYTF many TRBJ1-2 TRBV7-2 NA
TGTGCCACCAGTGATACGTCCACCCCCAATGAGCAGTTCTTC CATSDTSTPNEQFF few TRBJ2-1 TRBV24-1 NA
TGCAGTGCAAGACTAGCGGGAGTAAATGAGCAGTTCTTC CSARLAGVNEQFF many TRBJ2-1 TRBV20-1 TRBD2
TGTGCCAGCAGTTTCTCGTCTTCAGGGGCCTACACAGATACGCAGTATTTT CASSFSSSGAYTDTQYF many TRBJ2-3 TRBV12-3/TRBV12-4 NA
TGCGCCAGCAGTACTGACAGATATGGTTACACCTTC CASSTDRYGYTF NA TRBJ1-2 TRBV28 NA
TGCAGTGCTAGAGTTCCGGGGAGCCTAGGCTACATCTTC CSARVPGSLGYIF NA TRBJ1-2 TRBV20-1 NA